What follows is one TCR beta chain and its context. Its target is unknown. The V end lost 1 base, the J end lost 2 bases, and 10 bases lay between the germline ends. CDR1 SGHDT and CDR2 YYEEEE come from the germline V gene. The CDR3 is made up of 15 amino acids. This table comes from immunoSEQ multiplex PCR, and its TCRdb copy is limited to in-frame clones, with some not included. The sample records some 150,000 clones, about 92% being singletons. These data come from a study of T cell responses to AZD1222 COVID-19 vaccine. Whole-study findings and limits: Across spike, vaccine-associated CD4 TCRs were found, dominant at 160-218 and 743-854.

Material: peripheral blood, obtained on day 0 of MenACWY control vaccination. The sequence was collected from an adult in good health. The chain carries TRBV5-6 and TRBJ2-1; either TRBD1 or TRBD2 may supply D (5 bases each). CDR3 sequence: CASSLWDRAYNEQFF. For the CDR3, the DNA is TGTGCCAGCAGCTTGTGGGACCGAGCCTACAATGAGCAGTTCTTC.